This TCR beta chain comes out of a study of OX40 agonist ivuxolimab in advanced cancers. CDR1 and CDR2 (germline): SGHVS, FQNEAQ. This CDR3 region has 15 residues. The V gene lost 3 bases and the J gene lost 2 bases, with 14 bases spanning the gap. Libraries were prepared by immunoSEQ multiplex PCR; TCRdb keeps only in-frame clonotypes and omits some of them. The repertoire holds approximately 31,000 clones, 89% seen once, with about 25% in the top ten. The receptor was isolated from an adult with an advanced solid tumor such as melanoma, head and neck, liver or kidney cancer. This chain links TRBV7-8 with TRBJ2-7; D may be TRBD1 or TRBD2 (5 bases each). The sequenced sample was CD4+ or CD8+ T cells sorted from blood, obtained in a trial of the OX40 agonist ivuxolimab. The CDR3 reads CASSFFGAVTYEQYF. In DNA, the CDR3 is TGTGCCAGCAGCTTCTTCGGGGCGGTCACCTACGAGCAGTACTTC. Full variable domain (rest looked up from reference TRBV7-8 and TRBJ2-7): GAGVSQSPRYKVAKRGQDVALRCDPISGHVSLFWYQQALGQGPEFLTYFQNEAQLDKSGLPSDRFFAERPEGSVSTLKIQRTQQEDSAVYLCASSFFGAVTYEQYFGPGTRLTVT.